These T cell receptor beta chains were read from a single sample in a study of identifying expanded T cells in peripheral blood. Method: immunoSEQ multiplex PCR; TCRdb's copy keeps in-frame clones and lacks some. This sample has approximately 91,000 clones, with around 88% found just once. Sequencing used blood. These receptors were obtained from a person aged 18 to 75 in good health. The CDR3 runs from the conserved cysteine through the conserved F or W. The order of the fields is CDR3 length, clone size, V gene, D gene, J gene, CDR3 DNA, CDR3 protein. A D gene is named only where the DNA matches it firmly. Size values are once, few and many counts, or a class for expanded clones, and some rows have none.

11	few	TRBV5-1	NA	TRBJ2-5	TGCGCCAGCAGCCCTGGAGAGACCCAGTACTTC	CASSPGETQYF
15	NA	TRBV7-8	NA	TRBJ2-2	TGTGCCAGCAGCCTATGGACTCAAAACACCGGGGAGCTGTTTTTT	CASSLWTQNTGELFF
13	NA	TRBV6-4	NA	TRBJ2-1	TGTGCCAGCAGTGAGGGGTCATCTGGCGAGCAGTTCTTC	CASSEGSSGEQFF
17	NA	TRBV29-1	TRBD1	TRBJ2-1	TGCAGCGTTGAAGATCGGACAGGAGTCGGGTTGTACAATGAGCAGTTCTTC	CSVEDRTGVGLYNEQFF
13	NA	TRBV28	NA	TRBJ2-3	TGTGCCAGCAGTTTAAATCCGACAGATACGCAGTATTTT	CASSLNPTDTQYF
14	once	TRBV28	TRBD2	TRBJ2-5	TGTGCCAGCAGCCTAGCGGGGGGGCCAGAGACCCAGTACTTC	CASSLAGGPETQYF
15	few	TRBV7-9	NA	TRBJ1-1	TGTGCCAGCAGCTTAGCTGGACCGATGAACACTGAAGCTTTCTTT	CASSLAGPMNTEAFF
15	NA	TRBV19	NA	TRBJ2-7	TGTGCCAGTAGTGCCTCTAGCAGGGGGGGTTACGAGCAGTACTTC	CASSASSRGGYEQYF
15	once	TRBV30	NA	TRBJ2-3	TGTGCCTGGAGTCTCGGAGATAGGGACACAGATACGCAGTATTTT	CAWSLGDRDTDTQYF
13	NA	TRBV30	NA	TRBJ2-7	TGTGCCTGGAGTCTCAATTTGGGGCTCGAGCAGTACTTC	CAWSLNLGLEQYF
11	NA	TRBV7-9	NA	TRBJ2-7	TGTGCCAGCAGCTTTGGGCACGAGCAGTACTTC	CASSFGHEQYF
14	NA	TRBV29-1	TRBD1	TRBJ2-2	TGCAGCGGGCGGGGGACAGGGGATACCGGGGAGCTGTTTTTT	CSGRGTGDTGELFF
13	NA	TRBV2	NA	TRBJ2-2	TGTGCCAGCACCACGCTCGCGGCCGGGGAGCTGTTTTTT	CASTTLAAGELFF
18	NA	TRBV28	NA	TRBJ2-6	TGTGCCAGCAGTCCGTTGAGAGGGATTAGCTCTGGGGCCAACGTCCTGACTTTC	CASSPLRGISSGANVLTF
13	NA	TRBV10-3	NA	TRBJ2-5	TGTGCCATCAGCCCGGACAGCGAAGAGACCCAGTACTTC	CAISPDSEETQYF
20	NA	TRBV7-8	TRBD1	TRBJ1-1	TGTGCCAGCAGCCCCGGGACAGGGCGGGGAGGATTTCCAACCAACACTGAAGCTTTCTTT	CASSPGTGRGGFPTNTEAFF
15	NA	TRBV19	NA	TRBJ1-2	TGTGCCAGTAGTATCTCGGGCCGGGGGGGGCCTGGCTACACCTTC	CASSISGRGGPGYTF
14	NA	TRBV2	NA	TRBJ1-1	TGTGCCAGCAGTGAAGAACAGGGACGTGGAGAAGCTTTCTTT	CASSEEQGRGEAFF
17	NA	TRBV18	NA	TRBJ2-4	TGTGCCAGCTCACCAATCGTGGAGGGGACTGGCAAAAACATTCAGTACTTC	CASSPIVEGTGKNIQYF
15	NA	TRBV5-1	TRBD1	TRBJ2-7	TGCGCCAGCAGCAAGGACAGGGGGACGCGGGGCGAGCAGTACTTC	CASSKDRGTRGEQYF
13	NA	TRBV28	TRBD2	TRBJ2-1	TGTGCCGGGCGGACTAGCGGGGGCTATGAGCAGTTCTTC	CAGRTSGGYEQFF
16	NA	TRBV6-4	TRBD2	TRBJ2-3	TGTGCCAGCAGTGACGAAACTAGCGGGGGAACAGATACGCAGTATTTT	CASSDETSGGTDTQYF
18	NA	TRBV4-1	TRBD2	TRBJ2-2	TGCGCCAGCAGCCAAGATCGTCGGGGGGGTCGTTCAGTCGGGGAGCTGTTTTTT	CASSQDRRGGRSVGELFF
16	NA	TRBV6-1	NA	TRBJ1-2	TGTGCCAGCAGTGAAGCTGGACCGGGACGAGTGCCGGGCTACACCTTC	CASSEAGPGRVPGYTF
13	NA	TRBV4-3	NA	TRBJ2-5	TGCGCCAGCAGCCAAGGTTATAAAGAGACCCAGTACTTC	CASSQGYKETQYF
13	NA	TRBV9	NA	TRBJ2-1	TGTGCCGGAGGCAACTCCCCTGGGGGTGAGCAGTTCTTC	CAGGNSPGGEQFF
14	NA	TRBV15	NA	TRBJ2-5	TGTGCCACCAGCAGAGGGCAAGGGGCAGAGACCCAGTACTTC	CATSRGQGAETQYF
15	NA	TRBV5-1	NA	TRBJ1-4	TGCGCCAGCAGCTTGGCAGGCAGTTCCAATGAAAAACTGTTTTTT	CASSLAGSSNEKLFF
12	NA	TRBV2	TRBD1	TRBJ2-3	TGTGCCGGAGGGACAGGGTCAGATACGCAGTATTTT	CAGGTGSDTQYF
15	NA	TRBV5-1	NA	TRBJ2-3	TGCGCCAGCAGCTCTAGGATCCCTAGCACAGATACGCAGTATTTT	CASSSRIPSTDTQYF
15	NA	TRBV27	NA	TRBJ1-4	TGTGCCAGCAGTTTATCGGGGAGACCTAATGAAAAACTGTTTTTT	CASSLSGRPNEKLFF
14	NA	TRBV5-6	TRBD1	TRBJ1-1	TGTGCCAGCAGCCGGGACAGGGCTATTACTGAAGCTTTCTTT	CASSRDRAITEAFF
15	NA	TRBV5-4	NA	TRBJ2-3	TGTGCCAGCAGCTCAAGACAGGAAAGCACAGATACGCAGTATTTT	CASSSRQESTDTQYF
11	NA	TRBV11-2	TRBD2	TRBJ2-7	TGTGCCAGCAGCGGAGGACTAGCGCAGTACTTC	CASSGGLAQYF
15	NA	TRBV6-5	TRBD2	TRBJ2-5	TGTGCCAGCAGTCCGGGACTAGCGGGGGGAGAGACCCAGTACTTC	CASSPGLAGGETQYF
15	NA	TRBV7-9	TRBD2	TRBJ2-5	TGTGCCAGCAGCTTACGCCCGGGACTAGGGGAGACCCAGTACTTC	CASSLRPGLGETQYF
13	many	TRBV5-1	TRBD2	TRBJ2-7	TGCGCCAGCAGAAAGCGGGAGGATCGGGAGCAGTACTTC	CASRKREDREQYF
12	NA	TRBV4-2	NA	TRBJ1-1	TGTGCCAGCAGCCAAGAGGGCAGGGCGGCTTTCTTT	CASSQEGRAAFF
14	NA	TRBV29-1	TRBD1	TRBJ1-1	TGCAGCGCCCGACAGGGCGGATCTAGGACTGAAGCTTTCTTT	CSARQGGSRTEAFF
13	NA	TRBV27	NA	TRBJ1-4	TGTGCCAGCAGTTTAAGGTTCGGTGAAAAACTGTTTTTT	CASSLRFGEKLFF
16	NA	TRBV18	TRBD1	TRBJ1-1	TGTGCCAGCTCACCGCGACAGGGGCCAATGAACACTGAAGCTTTCTTT	CASSPRQGPMNTEAFF
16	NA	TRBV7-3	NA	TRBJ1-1	TGTGCCAGCAGCTCTACAATTTTCAGGGGTGGCACTGAAGCTTTCTTT	CASSSTIFRGGTEAFF
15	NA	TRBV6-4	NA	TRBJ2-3	TGTGCCAGCAGTGACTCCGGGCAGGGGAGCGATACGCAGTATTTT	CASSDSGQGSDTQYF
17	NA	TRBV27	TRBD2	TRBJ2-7	TGTGCCAGCAGTTTATCGTTGGGACGAACTAGCGGGAGTAGGCGGTACTTC	CASSLSLGRTSGSRRYF
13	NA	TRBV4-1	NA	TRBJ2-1	TGCGCCAGCAGCCAAGTCCAGGCGGATGAGCAGTTCTTC	CASSQVQADEQFF
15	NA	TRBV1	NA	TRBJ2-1	TGCACCAGCAGCAGGGCCCCCCGCTCCTACAATGAGCAGTTCTTC	CTSSRAPRSYNEQFF
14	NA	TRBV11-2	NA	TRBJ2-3	TGTGCCAGCAGCTTTAGGACTAGCACAGATACGCAGTATTTT	CASSFRTSTDTQYF
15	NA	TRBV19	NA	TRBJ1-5	TGTGCCAGTAGCACGACAGCTCATAGCAATCAGCCCCAGCATTTT	CASSTTAHSNQPQHF
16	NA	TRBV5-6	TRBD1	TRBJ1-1	TGTGCCAGCAGCCTCGAGACAGGGAGCGTTCGGGCTGAAGCTTTCTTT	CASSLETGSVRAEAFF
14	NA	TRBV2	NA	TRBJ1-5	TGTGCCAGCAACAAGGACAGCCTCAATCAGCCCCAGCATTTT	CASNKDSLNQPQHF
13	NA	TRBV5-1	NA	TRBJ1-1	TGCGCCAGCAGCTTGAAGTCGGGATTTGAAGCTTTCTTT	CASSLKSGFEAFF
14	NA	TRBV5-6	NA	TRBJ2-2	TGTGCCAGCAGTTCGGACTCCTACACCGGGGAGCTGTTTTTT	CASSSDSYTGELFF
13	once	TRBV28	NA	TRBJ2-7	TGTGCCAGCCGCCCACCAGGGTACAGCGAGCAGTACTTC	CASRPPGYSEQYF
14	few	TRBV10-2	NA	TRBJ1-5	TGCGCCAGCAGTGAGGGTCAGAACAATCAGCCCCAGCATTTT	CASSEGQNNQPQHF
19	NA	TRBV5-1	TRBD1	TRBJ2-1	TGCGCCAGCAGCTTGAGACCTCCAGGCGGACAGGGGTCACAGGATGAGCAGTTCTTC	CASSLRPPGGQGSQDEQFF
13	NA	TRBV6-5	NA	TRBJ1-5	TGTGCCAGCAGCCCCAGGGAAAGCCAGCCCCAGCATTTT	CASSPRESQPQHF
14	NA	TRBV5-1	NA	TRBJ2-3	TGCGCCAGCGGCTCGACAGTTAGCACAGATACGCAGTATTTT	CASGSTVSTDTQYF
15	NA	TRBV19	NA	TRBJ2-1	TGTGCCAGTAGTATGGCGCAGAGAGCCTACAATGAGCAGTTCTTC	CASSMAQRAYNEQFF
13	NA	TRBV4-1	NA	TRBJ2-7	TGCGCCAGCAGCCAATCCCCGAATTACGAGCAGTACTTC	CASSQSPNYEQYF